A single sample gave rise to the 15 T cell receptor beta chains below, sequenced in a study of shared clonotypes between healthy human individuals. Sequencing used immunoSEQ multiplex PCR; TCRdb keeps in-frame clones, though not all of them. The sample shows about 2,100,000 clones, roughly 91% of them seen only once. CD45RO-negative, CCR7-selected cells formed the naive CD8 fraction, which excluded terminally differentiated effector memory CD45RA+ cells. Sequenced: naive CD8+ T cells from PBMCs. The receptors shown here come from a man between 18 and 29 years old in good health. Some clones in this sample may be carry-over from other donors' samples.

CDR3 residues: CASSPTTGGYTSGNTIYF. CDR3 nucleotides: TGTGCCAGCAGCCCTACGACAGGCGGGTATACTTCTGGAAACACCATATATTTT. The chain joins TRBV9 to TRBJ1-3, with a tentative D call TRBD1 (6 bases). CDR3 size: 18 residues. Germline CDR1 is SGDLS and CDR2 is YYNGEE. With 4 bases removed from V and 1 base from J, the gap between germline ends came to 21 bases.

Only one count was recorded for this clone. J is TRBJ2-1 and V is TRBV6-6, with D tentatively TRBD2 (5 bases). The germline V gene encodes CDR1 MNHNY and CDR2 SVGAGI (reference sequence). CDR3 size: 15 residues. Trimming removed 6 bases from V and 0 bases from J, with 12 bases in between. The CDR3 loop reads CASRSTSSSYNEQFF. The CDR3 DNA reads TGTGCCAGCAGGTCTACTAGTAGCTCCTACAATGAGCAGTTCTTC.

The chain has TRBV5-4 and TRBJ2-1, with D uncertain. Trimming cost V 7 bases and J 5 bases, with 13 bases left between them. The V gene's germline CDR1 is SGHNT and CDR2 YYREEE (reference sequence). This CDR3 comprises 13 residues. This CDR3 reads CASHRSSDNEQFF. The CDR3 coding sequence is TGTGCCAGCCATAGAAGCTCAGACAATGAGCAGTTCTTC.

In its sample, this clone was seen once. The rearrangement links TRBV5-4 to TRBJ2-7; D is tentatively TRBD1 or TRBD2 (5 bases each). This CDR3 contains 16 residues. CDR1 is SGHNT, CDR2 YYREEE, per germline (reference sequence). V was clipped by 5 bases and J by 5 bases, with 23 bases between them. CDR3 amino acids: CASSQRGIGVRHEQYF. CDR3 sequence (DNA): TGTGCCAGCAGTCAGAGGGGTATAGGGGTAAGGCACGAGCAGTACTTC.

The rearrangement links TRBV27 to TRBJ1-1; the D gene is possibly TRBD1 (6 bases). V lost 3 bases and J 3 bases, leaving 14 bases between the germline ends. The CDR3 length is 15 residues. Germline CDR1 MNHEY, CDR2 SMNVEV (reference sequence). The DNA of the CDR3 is TGTGCCAGCAGTTTCTGGAGGGGGGGAGACACTGAAGCTTTCTTT. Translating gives CASSFWRGGDTEAFF.

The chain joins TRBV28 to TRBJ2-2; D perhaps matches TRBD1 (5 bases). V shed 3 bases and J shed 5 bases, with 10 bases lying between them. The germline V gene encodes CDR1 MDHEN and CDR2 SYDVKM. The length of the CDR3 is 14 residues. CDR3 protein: CASSFRGTTGELFF. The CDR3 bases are TGTGCCAGCAGTTTTAGGGGTACTACCGGGGAGCTGTTTTTT.

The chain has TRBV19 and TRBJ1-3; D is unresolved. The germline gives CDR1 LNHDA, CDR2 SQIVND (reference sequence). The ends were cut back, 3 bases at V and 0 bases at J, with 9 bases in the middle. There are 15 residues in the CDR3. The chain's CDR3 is CASSIGSTSGNTIYF. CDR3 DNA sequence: TGTGCCAGTAGTATTGGCAGTACCTCTGGAAACACCATATATTTT.

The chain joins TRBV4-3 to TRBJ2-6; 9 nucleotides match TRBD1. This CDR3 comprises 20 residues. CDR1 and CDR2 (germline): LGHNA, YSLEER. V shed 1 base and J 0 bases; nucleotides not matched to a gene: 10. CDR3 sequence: CASSQVGLGTGLSGANVLTF. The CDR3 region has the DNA TGCGCCAGCAGCCAAGTTGGGTTAGGGACAGGGCTCTCTGGGGCCAACGTCCTGACTTTC.

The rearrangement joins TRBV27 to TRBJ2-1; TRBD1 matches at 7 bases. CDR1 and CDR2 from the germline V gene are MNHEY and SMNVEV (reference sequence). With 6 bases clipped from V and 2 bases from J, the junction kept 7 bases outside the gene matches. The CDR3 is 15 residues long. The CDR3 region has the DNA TGTGCCAGCAGACCCGACAGGGCCGCCTACAATGAGCAGTTCTTC. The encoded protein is CASRPDRAAYNEQFF.

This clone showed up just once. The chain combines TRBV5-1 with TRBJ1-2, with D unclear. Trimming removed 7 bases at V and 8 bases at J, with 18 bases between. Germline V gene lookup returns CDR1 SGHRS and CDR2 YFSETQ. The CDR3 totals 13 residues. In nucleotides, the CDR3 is TGCGCCAGCGGCCTAAGCTTAAGTAGGGGCTACACCTTC. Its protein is CASGLSLSRGYTF.

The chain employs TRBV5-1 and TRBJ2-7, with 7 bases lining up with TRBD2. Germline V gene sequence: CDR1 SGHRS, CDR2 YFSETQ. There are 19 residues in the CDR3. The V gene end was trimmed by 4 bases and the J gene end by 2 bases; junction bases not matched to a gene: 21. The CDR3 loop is CASSPLTGRLYGGTYEQYF. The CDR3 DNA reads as TGCGCCAGCAGCCCTCTAACGGGACGGCTCTACGGGGGGACCTACGAGCAGTACTTC.

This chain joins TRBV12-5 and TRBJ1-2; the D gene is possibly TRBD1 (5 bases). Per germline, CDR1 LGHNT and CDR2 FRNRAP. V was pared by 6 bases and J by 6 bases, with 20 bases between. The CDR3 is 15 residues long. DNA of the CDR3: TGTGCTAGTGGCCACCACTCCCAGGACACCGATGGCTACACCTTC. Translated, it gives CASGHHSQDTDGYTF.

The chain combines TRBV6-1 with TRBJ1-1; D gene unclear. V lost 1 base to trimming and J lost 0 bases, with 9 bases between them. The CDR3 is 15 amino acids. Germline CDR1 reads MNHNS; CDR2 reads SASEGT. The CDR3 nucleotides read TGTGCCAGCAGTGAAGGGTACCCTATGAACACTGAAGCTTTCTTT. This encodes CASSEGYPMNTEAFF.

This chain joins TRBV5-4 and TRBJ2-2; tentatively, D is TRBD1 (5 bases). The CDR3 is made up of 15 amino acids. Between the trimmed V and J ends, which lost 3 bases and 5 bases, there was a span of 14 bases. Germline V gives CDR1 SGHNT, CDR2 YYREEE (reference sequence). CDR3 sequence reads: CASSSIRGGTGELFF. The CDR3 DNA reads TGTGCCAGCAGCTCTATAAGGGGCGGAACCGGGGAGCTGTTTTTT.

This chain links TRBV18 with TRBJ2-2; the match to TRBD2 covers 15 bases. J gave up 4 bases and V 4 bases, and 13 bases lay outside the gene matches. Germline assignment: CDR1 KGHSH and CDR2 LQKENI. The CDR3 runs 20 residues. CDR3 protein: CASSLMTSGTSGRITGELFF. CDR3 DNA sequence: TGTGCCAGCTCACTTATGACATCCGGGACTAGCGGGAGGATCACCGGGGAGCTGTTTTTT.